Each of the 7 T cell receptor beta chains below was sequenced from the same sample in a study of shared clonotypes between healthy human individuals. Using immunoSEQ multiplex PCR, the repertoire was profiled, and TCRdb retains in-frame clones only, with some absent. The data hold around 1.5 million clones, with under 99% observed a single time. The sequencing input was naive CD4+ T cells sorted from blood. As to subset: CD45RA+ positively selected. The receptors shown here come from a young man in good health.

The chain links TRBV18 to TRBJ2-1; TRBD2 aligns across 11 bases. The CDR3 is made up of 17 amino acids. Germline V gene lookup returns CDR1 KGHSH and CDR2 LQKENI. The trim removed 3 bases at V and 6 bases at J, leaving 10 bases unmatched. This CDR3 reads CASSPVLIAGGINEQFF. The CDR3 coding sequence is TGTGCCAGCTCACCCGTCCTAATAGCGGGAGGGATCAATGAGCAGTTCTTC.

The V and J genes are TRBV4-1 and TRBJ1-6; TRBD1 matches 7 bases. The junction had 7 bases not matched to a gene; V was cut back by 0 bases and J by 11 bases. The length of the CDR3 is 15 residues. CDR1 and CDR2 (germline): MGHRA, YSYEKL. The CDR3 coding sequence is TGCGCCAGCAGCCAAGAAGACAGGGACGCGACACCCCTCCACTTT. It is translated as CASSQEDRDATPLHF.

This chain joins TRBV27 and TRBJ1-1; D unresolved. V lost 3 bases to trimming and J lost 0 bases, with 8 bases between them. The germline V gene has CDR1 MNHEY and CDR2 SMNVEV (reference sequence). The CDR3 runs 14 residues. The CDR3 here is CASSLDGMNTEAFF. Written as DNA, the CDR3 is TGTGCCAGCAGTTTGGACGGTATGAACACTGAAGCTTTCTTT.

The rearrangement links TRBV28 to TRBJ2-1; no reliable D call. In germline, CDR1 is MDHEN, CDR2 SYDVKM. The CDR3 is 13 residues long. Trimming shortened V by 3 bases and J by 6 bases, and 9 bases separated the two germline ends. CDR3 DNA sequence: TGTGCCAGCAGTTTGAGAGGCCTCAATGAGCAGTTCTTC. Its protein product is CASSLRGLNEQFF.

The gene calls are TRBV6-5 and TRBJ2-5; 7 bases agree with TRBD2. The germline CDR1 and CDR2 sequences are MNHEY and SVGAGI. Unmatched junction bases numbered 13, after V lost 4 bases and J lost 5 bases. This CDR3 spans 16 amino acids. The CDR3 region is CASSSLAGGGMETQYF. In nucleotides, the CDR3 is TGTGCCAGCAGTTCACTGGCTGGGGGAGGGATGGAGACCCAGTACTTC.

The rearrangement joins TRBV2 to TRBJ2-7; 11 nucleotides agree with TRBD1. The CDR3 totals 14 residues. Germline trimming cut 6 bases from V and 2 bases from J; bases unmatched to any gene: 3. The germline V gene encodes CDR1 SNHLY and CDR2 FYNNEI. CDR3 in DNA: TGTGCCAGCAGGCCGGGACAGGGGGCCTACGAGCAGTACTTC. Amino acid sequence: CASRPGQGAYEQYF.

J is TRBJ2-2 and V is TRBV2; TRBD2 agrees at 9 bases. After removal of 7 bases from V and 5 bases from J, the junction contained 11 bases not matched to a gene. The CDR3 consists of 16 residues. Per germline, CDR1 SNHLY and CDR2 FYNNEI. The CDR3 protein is CASNAVAGADTGELFF. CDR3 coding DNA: TGTGCCAGCAATGCAGTAGCGGGAGCAGATACCGGGGAGCTGTTTTTT.